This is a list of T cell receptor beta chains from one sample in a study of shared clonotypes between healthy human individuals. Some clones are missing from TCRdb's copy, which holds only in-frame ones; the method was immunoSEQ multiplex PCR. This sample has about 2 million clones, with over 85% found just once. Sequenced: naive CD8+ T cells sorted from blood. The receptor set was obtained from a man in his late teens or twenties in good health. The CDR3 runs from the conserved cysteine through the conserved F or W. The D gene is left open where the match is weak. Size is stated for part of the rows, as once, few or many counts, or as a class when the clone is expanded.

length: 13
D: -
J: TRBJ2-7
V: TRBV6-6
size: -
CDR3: CASRTEQDYEQYF
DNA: TGTGCCAGCAGGACCGAACAGGACTACGAGCAGTACTTC

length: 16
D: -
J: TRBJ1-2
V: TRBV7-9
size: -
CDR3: CASSYTQGDPWDGYTF
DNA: TGTGCCAGCAGCTACACCCAAGGGGACCCATGGGATGGCTACACCTTC

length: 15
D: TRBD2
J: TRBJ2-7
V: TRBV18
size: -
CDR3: CASSPPAGSSYEQYF
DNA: TGTGCCAGCTCACCTCCAGCGGGGAGCTCCTACGAGCAGTACTTC

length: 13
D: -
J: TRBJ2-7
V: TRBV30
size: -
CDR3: CAWSVPGTYEQYF
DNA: TGTGCCTGGAGTGTACCGGGCACCTACGAGCAGTACTTC

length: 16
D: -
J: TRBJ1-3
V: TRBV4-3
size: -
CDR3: CASSQDFRVSGNTIYF
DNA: TGCGCCAGCAGCCAAGACTTTAGGGTATCTGGAAACACCATATATTTT

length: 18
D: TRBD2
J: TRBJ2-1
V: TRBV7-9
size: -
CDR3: CASSLAYGEREGRGEQFF
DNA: TGTGCCAGCAGCTTAGCGTACGGCGAGCGGGAGGGCCGGGGGGAGCAGTTCTTC

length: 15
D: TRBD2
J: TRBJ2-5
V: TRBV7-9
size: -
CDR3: CASSLSTSLQETQYF
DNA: TGTGCCAGCAGCTTGTCGACTAGCCTCCAAGAGACCCAGTACTTC

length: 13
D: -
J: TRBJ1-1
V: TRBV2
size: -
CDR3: CASSDGRETEAFF
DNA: TGTGCCAGCAGTGACGGTCGGGAGACTGAAGCTTTCTTT

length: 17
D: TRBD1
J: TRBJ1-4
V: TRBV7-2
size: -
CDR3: CASSLVEGTGGKEKLFF
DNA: TGTGCCAGCAGCTTAGTCGAGGGGACAGGGGGAAAAGAAAAACTGTTTTTT

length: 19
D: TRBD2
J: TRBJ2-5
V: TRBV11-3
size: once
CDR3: CASSLGTAGTSGKQETQYF
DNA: TGTGCCAGCAGCTTAGGGACAGCCGGGACTAGCGGCAAACAAGAGACCCAGTACTTC

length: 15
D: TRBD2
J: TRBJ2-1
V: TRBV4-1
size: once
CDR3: CASSPTGGGYNEQFF
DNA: TGCGCCAGCAGCCCAACTGGGGGAGGGTACAATGAGCAGTTCTTC

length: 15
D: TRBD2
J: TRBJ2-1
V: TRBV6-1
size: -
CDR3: CASSEIYSGMNEQFF
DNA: TGTGCCAGCAGTGAAATATATAGCGGGATGAATGAGCAGTTCTTC

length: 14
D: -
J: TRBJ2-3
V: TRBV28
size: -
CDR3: CASSLPGGTDTQYF
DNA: TGTGCCAGCAGTTTACCCGGGGGCACAGATACGCAGTATTTT

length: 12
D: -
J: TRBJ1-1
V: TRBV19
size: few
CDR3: CASGRAATEAFF
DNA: TGTGCCAGTGGCCGGGCCGCCACTGAAGCTTTCTTT

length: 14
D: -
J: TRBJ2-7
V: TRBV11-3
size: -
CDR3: CASSSDRPPYEQYF
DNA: TGTGCCAGCAGCTCTGACAGACCTCCCTACGAGCAGTACTTC

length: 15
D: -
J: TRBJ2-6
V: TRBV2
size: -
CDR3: CASSGPGTGANVLTF
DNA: TGTGCCAGCAGTGGGCCGGGTACCGGGGCCAACGTCCTGACTTTC

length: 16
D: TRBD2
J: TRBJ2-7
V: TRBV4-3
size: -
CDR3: CASSQDRAGGAYEQYF
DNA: TGCGCCAGCAGCCAAGATCGGGCGGGAGGGGCCTACGAGCAGTACTTC

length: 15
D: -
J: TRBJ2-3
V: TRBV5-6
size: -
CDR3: CASSLGLLSTDTQYF
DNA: TGTGCCAGCAGCTTGGGCTTACTCAGCACAGATACGCAGTATTTT

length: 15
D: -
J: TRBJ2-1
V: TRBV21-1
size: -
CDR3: CASSRIGYGVNEQFF
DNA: TGTGCCAGCAGCAGAATTGGGTACGGGGTCAATGAGCAGTTCTTC

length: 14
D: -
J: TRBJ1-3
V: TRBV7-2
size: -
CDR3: CASSFQGPGNTIYF
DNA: TGTGCCAGCAGCTTCCAGGGCCCTGGAAACACCATATATTTT

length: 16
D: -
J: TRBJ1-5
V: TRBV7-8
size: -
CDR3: CASSLGEQGSTQPQHF
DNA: TGTGCCAGCAGCTTAGGGGAGCAGGGGAGTACTCAGCCCCAGCATTTT

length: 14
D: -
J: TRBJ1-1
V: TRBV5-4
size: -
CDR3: CASRDEGGGTEAFF
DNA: TGTGCCAGCAGGGACGAAGGGGGTGGGACTGAAGCTTTCTTT

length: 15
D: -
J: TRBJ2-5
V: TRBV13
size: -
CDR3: CASSAYKEVQETQYF
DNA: TGTGCCAGCAGCGCCTATAAGGAGGTCCAAGAGACCCAGTACTTC

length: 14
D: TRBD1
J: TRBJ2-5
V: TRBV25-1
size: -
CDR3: CASSDRTGRETQYF
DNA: TGTGCCAGCAGTGACCGGACAGGGCGGGAGACCCAGTACTTC

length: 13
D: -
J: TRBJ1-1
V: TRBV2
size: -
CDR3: CASRRGSNTEAFF
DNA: TGTGCCAGCAGAAGGGGGTCTAACACTGAAGCTTTCTTT

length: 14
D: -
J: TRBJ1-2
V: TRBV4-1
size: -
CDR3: CASSQDPSASRLTF
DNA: TGCGCCAGCAGCCAGGACCCCAGCGCCTCCCGGCTCACCTTC

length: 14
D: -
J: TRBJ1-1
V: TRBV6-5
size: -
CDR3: CASSYSLGGTEAFF
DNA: TGTGCCAGCAGTTACTCCTTGGGCGGCACTGAAGCTTTCTTT

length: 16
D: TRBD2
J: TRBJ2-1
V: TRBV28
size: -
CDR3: CASRPTSGGLYNEQFF
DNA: TGTGCCAGCAGGCCTACTAGCGGGGGTCTCTACAATGAGCAGTTCTTC

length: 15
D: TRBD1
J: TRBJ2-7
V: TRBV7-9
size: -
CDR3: CASSLVGQGLHEQYF
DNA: TGTGCCAGCAGCTTAGTTGGACAGGGTCTGCACGAGCAGTACTTC

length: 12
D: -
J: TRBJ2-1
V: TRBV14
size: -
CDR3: CASSRRGNEQFF
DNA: TGTGCCAGCAGCCGTCGGGGCAATGAGCAGTTCTTC

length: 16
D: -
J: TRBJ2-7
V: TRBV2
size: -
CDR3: CASSEAGEGRAYEQYF
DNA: TGTGCCAGCAGTGAAGCGGGAGAGGGCCGCGCCTACGAGCAGTACTTC

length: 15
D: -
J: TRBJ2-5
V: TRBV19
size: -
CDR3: CASSRNRASRETQYF
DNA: TGTGCCAGTAGTCGCAACAGGGCGTCCCGAGAGACCCAGTACTTC

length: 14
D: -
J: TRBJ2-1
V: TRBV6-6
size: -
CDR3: CASSYSTRGEEQFF
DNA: TGTGCCAGCAGTTACTCGACCAGGGGGGAGGAGCAGTTCTTC

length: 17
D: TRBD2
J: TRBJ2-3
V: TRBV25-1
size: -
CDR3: CASSEFEFSGSGDTQYF
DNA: TGTGCCAGCAGTGAATTTGAGTTTAGCGGGAGCGGAGATACGCAGTATTTT

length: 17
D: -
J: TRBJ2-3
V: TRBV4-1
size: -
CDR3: CASSQEGYSQGTDTQYF
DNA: TGCGCCAGCAGCCAAGAAGGCTATTCGCAGGGCACAGATACGCAGTATTTT

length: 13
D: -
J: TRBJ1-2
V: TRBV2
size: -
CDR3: CASKDPKGDGYTF
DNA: TGTGCCAGCAAAGACCCCAAAGGGGATGGCTACACCTTC

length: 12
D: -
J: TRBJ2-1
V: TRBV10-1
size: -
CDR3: CASSESLNEQFF
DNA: TGCGCCAGCAGTGAGTCGTTAAATGAGCAGTTCTTC

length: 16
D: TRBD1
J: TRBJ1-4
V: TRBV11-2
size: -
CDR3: CASSPSDRVHREKLFF
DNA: TGTGCCAGCAGCCCCTCCGACAGGGTTCATCGTGAAAAACTGTTTTTT

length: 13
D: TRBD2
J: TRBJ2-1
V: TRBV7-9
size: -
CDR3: CASSGWDYDEQFF
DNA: TGTGCCAGCAGCGGGTGGGACTACGATGAGCAGTTCTTC

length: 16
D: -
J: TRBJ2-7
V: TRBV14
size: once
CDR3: CASSQEGGQDAYEQYF
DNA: TGTGCCAGCAGCCAAGAAGGCGGTCAGGACGCCTACGAGCAGTACTTC

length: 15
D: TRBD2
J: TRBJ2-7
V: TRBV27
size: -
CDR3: CASSFLGLDSYEQYF
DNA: TGTGCCAGCAGTTTTCTGGGACTAGACTCCTACGAGCAGTACTTC

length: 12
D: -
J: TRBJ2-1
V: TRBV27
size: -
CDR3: CASSLLGSEQFF
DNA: TGTGCCAGCAGTTTATTGGGGAGTGAGCAGTTCTTC

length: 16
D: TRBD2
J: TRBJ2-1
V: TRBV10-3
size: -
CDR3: CAIPVRTSGAYNEQFF
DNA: TGTGCCATTCCTGTTCGGACTAGCGGGGCCTACAATGAGCAGTTCTTC